The clone carrying this T cell receptor (beta chain) came up a few times. The sample originates from a study of shared clonotypes between healthy human individuals. TCRdb's copy holds only in-frame clones and misses some; the assay was immunoSEQ multiplex PCR. This repertoire shows approximately 980,000 clones, over 60% found once; its top ten account for roughly 1.5%. This receptor was identified in a man aged 18 to 35 in good health. Sequences were obtained from memory CD4+ T cells sorted from blood. Subset denoted: CD45RA-negative fraction.

CDR3 protein: CASRGQDLNSPLHF. In DNA, the CDR3 is TGTGCCAGTAGGGGGCAGGACCTAAATTCACCCCTCCACTTT. The chain uses TRBV19 and TRBJ1-6; the D gene is possibly TRBD1 (5 bases). The ends were cut back, 6 bases at V and 7 bases at J, with 13 bases in the middle. The germline CDR1 and CDR2 sequences are LNHDA and SQIVND (reference sequence). The CDR3 spans 14 residues.